Included here is one TCR beta chain sequence, with context. The antigen is undetermined. The data belong to a study of cytomegalovirus exposure and HLA in healthy donors. Amplification used 60 Vbeta primers and 13 Jbeta primers. The protocol was immunoSEQ multiplex PCR, while the TCRdb copy is restricted to in-frame clones and leaves out a portion. The sample shows a few hundred thousand clones, nearly 95% of them seen only once. V was cut by 1 base and J by 6 bases, with 13 bases left in between. The germline CDR1 and CDR2 sequences are SGHTA and FQGNSA. CDR3 length equals 15 residues. Study conclusions and caveats: Specificity for CMV antigens was confirmed in vitro for a few of the CMV-associated chains. Further analysis, carried out later, found HLA-associated TCR beta chains more clonally expanded than equally common other chains. Indistinguishable V segments such as TRBV6-2 and TRBV6-3 were excluded. There were some 150 TCR beta chains listed as cytomegalovirus-associated.

The sample taken for sequencing was PBMCs. This clonotype originated in a girl aged 2-15 years in good health and CMV-seronegative. V is TRBV7-2 and J is TRBJ1-5; tentative D call: TRBD1 (5 bases). CDR3 sequence: CASSLERGGTQPQHF. As DNA, the CDR3 is TGTGCCAGCAGCTTAGAAAGGGGAGGGACTCAGCCCCAGCATTTT.